The sequence of this T cell receptor beta chain was determined in a study of circulating CD8 cells and anti-PD-1 response in melanoma. Findings and limits, study-wide: Replicates were generally not done for experiments. Diversity ranked highest in DNEG and lowest in TIGIT subsets. At M1, fewer than 7% of TRB clonotypes appeared in multiple subsets. Published repertoire comparisons used only baseline and M1 samples from a small cohort with few responders.

From live CD3+CD8+TCRalphabeta+ cells, four PD-1 and/or TIGIT subsets were sorted. This clonotype has just a few counts. Its antigen is unknown. Each library started from 15 ng of total RNA using the QIAseq Immune Repertoire TCR panel. TCRdb recomputed calls from the reads with MiXCR, one row per CDR3 protein. The sample records 1,500 to 2,000 distinct CDR3 sequences, roughly 9% being singletons. The CDR3 has 17 amino acids. The ends lost 5 bases at V and 0 bases at J; junction bases unmatched: 10. CDR1 is SGHTA and CDR2 is FQGNSA in the germline V gene. The sequence came from a human donor with melanoma. The chain carries TRBV7-2 and TRBJ2-1; the match to TRBD2 covers 7 bases. Specimen: CD8+ T cells from PBMCs, collected at baseline or after one month of anti-PD-1 therapy (not recorded which). CDR3 DNA: TGTGCCAGCAGCATCCCTAGCGGTATGAGCTCCTACAATGAGCAGTTCTTC. It codes for CASSIPSGMSSYNEQFF.